This passage covers 15 T cell receptor beta chains from one sample sequenced in a study of cytomegalovirus exposure and HLA in healthy donors. PCR employed 60 Vbeta and 13 Jbeta primers. This table comes from immunoSEQ multiplex PCR, and its TCRdb copy is limited to in-frame clones, with some not included. The sample contains more than 200,000 clones, approximately 83% of which appear only once. What was sequenced was PBMCs. The receptor source for this set is a girl between 5 and 17 years old in good health and CMV-seronegative.

J is TRBJ1-5 and V is TRBV5-4, with D possibly matching TRBD1 (6 bases). The V and J ends lost 4 bases and 6 bases respectively, with 14 bases between them. The CDR3 runs 14 residues. CDR1 is SGHNT and CDR2 is YYREEE in the germline V gene (reference sequence). This CDR3 is CASSVQGSGQPQHF. CDR3 nucleotides: TGTGCCAGCAGCGTACAGGGTTCAGGTCAGCCCCAGCATTTT.

This clone was seen a few times. The chain recombines TRBV7-3 with TRBJ2-1, with 9 bases aligning to TRBD2. V was clipped by 4 bases and J by 7 bases; unmatched bases: 11. The germline CDR1 and CDR2 sequences are SGHTA and FQGTGA. CDR3 length: 16 residues. The CDR3 DNA sequence: TGTGCCAGCAGCTCCTCGGTTAGCGGGAGTGGGAATGAGCAGTTCTTC. Translating gives CASSSSVSGSGNEQFF.

CDR3 protein: CASSPSGGSTDTQYF. The CDR3 bases are TGTGCCAGCAGCCCTAGCGGGGGCAGCACAGATACGCAGTATTTT. The chain combines TRBV7-2 with TRBJ2-3, with 10 bases fitting TRBD2. The CDR3 length is 15 residues. After removal of 5 bases from V and 0 bases from J, the junction contained 2 bases not matched to a gene. Germline CDR1 SGHTA, CDR2 FQGNSA.

The chain has TRBV14 and TRBJ2-3; D might be TRBD2 (5 bases). CDR1 and CDR2 from the germline V gene are SGHDN and FVKESK. V dropped 4 bases and J dropped 2 bases, with 13 bases sitting between them. The CDR3 extends over 15 amino acids. The CDR3 protein is CASSLRGPVTDTQYF. For the CDR3, the DNA is TGTGCCAGCAGCCTGCGAGGGCCGGTCACAGATACGCAGTATTTT.

V and J are TRBV5-1 and TRBJ1-6; D possibly corresponds to TRBD1 (5 bases). V lost 1 base, J lost 8 bases, and 13 bases lay in between. The germline gives CDR1 SGHRS, CDR2 YFSETQ. The CDR3 runs 15 residues. CDR3 in amino acids: CASSLRLGADSPLHF. CDR3 DNA sequence: TGCGCCAGCAGCTTGAGGTTAGGGGCTGATTCACCCCTCCACTTT.

The chain combines TRBV19 with TRBJ2-7, with 9 bases that match TRBD1. The CDR3 is made up of 13 amino acids. After removal of 1 base from V and 8 bases from J, the junction contained 3 bases not matched to a gene. The germline V gene encodes CDR1 LNHDA and CDR2 SQIVND (reference sequence). The CDR3 loop is CASSIGQGDKQYF. The CDR3 coding sequence is TGTGCCAGTAGTATAGGACAGGGGGACAAGCAGTACTTC.

The chain carries TRBV28 and TRBJ2-7, with 9 bases fitting TRBD1. J gave up 4 bases and V 6 bases, and 7 bases lay outside the gene matches. The CDR3 contains 14 residues. From germline, CDR1 is MDHEN and CDR2 SYDVKM. CDR3 sequence reads: CASRFGQGLYEQYF. In nucleotides, the CDR3 is TGTGCCAGCAGATTTGGACAGGGGCTATACGAGCAGTACTTC.

The V and J genes are TRBV4-1 and TRBJ2-3; 13 nucleotides match TRBD2. The germline V gene has CDR1 MGHRA and CDR2 YSYEKL. Trimming removed 1 base from V and 3 bases from J; junction bases left unmatched: 7. The CDR3 is 18 amino acids. The DNA of the CDR3 is TGCGCCAGCAGCCAAGGGGGACTAGCGGGAACGGGAACAGATACGCAGTATTTT. It is translated as CASSQGGLAGTGTDTQYF.

The chain recombines TRBV29-1 with TRBJ1-2, with D maybe TRBD1 (5 bases). The V gene's germline CDR1 is SQVTM and CDR2 ANQGSEA. Trimming removed 7 bases at V and 4 bases at J, with 16 bases between. This CDR3 is built from 13 residues. CDR3 sequence reads: CSAPKQGGYGYTF. The CDR3 DNA reads TGCAGCGCTCCAAAGCAGGGAGGCTATGGCTACACCTTC.

The chain links TRBV25-1 to TRBJ1-3; D gene ambiguous. Between the trimmed V and J ends, which lost 1 base and 2 bases, there was a span of 12 bases. Germline assignment: CDR1 MGHDK and CDR2 SYGVNS. There are 16 residues in the CDR3. In DNA, the CDR3 is TGTGCCAGCAGTGAATCGGGTAAACTTACTGGAAACACCATATATTTT. Translation: CASSESGKLTGNTIYF.

The chain combines TRBV28 with TRBJ1-5; a possible D gene is TRBD1 (6 bases). This CDR3 has 14 residues. Germline V CDR1 and CDR2: MDHEN, SYDVKM. Trimming shortened V by 7 bases and J by 2 bases, and 12 bases separated the two germline ends. Here the CDR3 reads CASIEYRGNQPQHF. CDR3 bases: TGTGCCAGCATCGAATACAGGGGCAATCAGCCCCAGCATTTT.

The rearrangement joins TRBV6-6 to TRBJ2-5; 11 nucleotides line up with TRBD1. Germline loops: CDR1 MNHNY, CDR2 SVGAGI (reference sequence). The CDR3 consists of 13 residues. The V gene end was trimmed by 6 bases and the J gene end by 5 bases; junction bases not matched to a gene: 2. The CDR3 spells CASRGQGGETQYF. CDR3 DNA: TGTGCCAGCAGGGGACAGGGGGGGGAGACCCAGTACTTC.

The V call is TRBV6-5, the J call TRBJ2-7; tentatively, D is TRBD2 (6 bases). The CDR3 spans 11 residues. CDR1 and CDR2 from the germline V gene are MNHEY and SVGAGI. Trimming removed 5 bases from V and 4 bases from J, with 6 bases in between. The CDR3 DNA reads as TGTGCCAGCAGTGGGGGGTACGAGCAGTACTTC. It translates to CASSGGYEQYF.

The J gene is TRBJ2-3, the V gene TRBV9; D not certain. V was cut by 0 bases and J by 0 bases, with 8 bases left in between. CDR3 length equals 15 residues. Germline V gives CDR1 SGDLS, CDR2 YYNGEE. DNA for the CDR3: TGTGCCAGCAGCGTAGGCGGATATAGCACAGATACGCAGTATTTT. Translated, it gives CASSVGGYSTDTQYF.

This clone was seen once. Other DNA sequences within the sample encode an identical CDR3. The chain joins TRBV15 to TRBJ1-5, with D maybe TRBD1 (6 bases). CDR3 size: 13 residues. CDR1 LNHNV and CDR2 YYDKDF come from the germline V gene (reference sequence). The CDR3 DNA is TGTGCTACCGGGAGACAGGCCAATCAGCCCCAGCATTTT. Its translation is CATGRQANQPQHF.